This note documents a single TCR beta chain sequence. Its antigen is as yet unknown. This may arise from a read error, as a much more abundant clone is one base away. This CDR3 is missing its conserved last phenylalanine or tryptophan, likely due to a read error. Donors were all healthy Caucasians. This specimen belongs to a study of identical twins. Study results and limitations: Insertions ran lower in abundant cord blood beta clonotypes, though not in memory repertoires.

Each CDR3 protein gets one entry after TCRdb re-called the 5' RACE reads with MiXCR. The data hold about 810,000 distinct CDR3 sequences, with about 12% observed a single time. This sample also appeared in a second study, on yellow fever vaccine responses in identical twins.

The sample taken for sequencing was PBMCs. The TCR was taken from a woman aged 18-35 years in good health.

CDR3 residues: CSVEGRVRGTEAFS. CDR3 DNA sequence: TGCAGCGTTGAAGGCCGGGTTAGAGGGACTGAAGCTTTCTCT. V is TRBV29-1 and J is TRBJ1-1, with D uncertain. This CDR3 comprises 14 residues. CDR1 is SQVTM, CDR2 ANQGSEA, per germline. V gave up 1 base and J gave up 5 bases, with 14 bases separating them.